The 7 T cell receptor beta chains given below trace back to one sample, sequenced in a study of response to subunit inactivated influenza vaccine. TCRdb redid the calling of the RT-PCR reads with MiXCR, one entry per CDR3 protein. The sample shows 500,000 to 550,000 distinct CDR3 sequences, under 30% of them seen only once. The sample also formed part of further work on T cells expressing NK-cell markers. That report notes: UMIs were included in TCR beta cDNA generated by 5'RACE template switching.

The sequences come from CD4+ T cells sorted from PBMCs, collected 11 to 12 days after vaccination. These receptors were taken from a man in his fifties or sixties who received an inactivated influenza vaccine.

This sequence joins TRBV12-3 or TRBV12-4 and TRBJ1-4; TRBD1 matches 11 bases. The CDR3 is made up of 14 amino acids. The V segment lost 4 bases and the J segment 11 bases; nucleotides outside the gene matches: 6. The CDR3 reads CASSWTGGAGKLFF. DNA for the CDR3: TGTGCCAGCAGTTGGACAGGGGGCGCGGGGAAACTGTTTTTT.

In its sample, this clonotype was seen once. V usage is TRBV20-1 and J usage is TRBJ2-7; no definite D call. CDR3 length: 13 amino acids. Germline V lookup: CDR1 DFQATT, CDR2 SNEGSKA (reference sequence). V was clipped by 0 bases and J by 3 bases, with 9 bases between them. This chain's CDR3 is CSARDFNGYEQYF. For the CDR3, the DNA is TGCAGTGCTAGAGATTTTAACGGCTACGAGCAGTACTTC.

The V call is TRBV6-2 or TRBV6-3, the J call TRBJ2-7, with D perhaps given as TRBD1 or TRBD2 (5 bases each). V lost 6 bases, J lost 1 base, and 13 bases lay in between. Germline V gene data show CDR1 as MNHEY and CDR2 as SVGEGT. This CDR3 is built from 14 residues. The CDR3 nucleotides are TGTGCCAGCAGCCTGGGACGCTGGTCCTACGAGCAGTACTTC. Its protein product is CASSLGRWSYEQYF.

The DNA of the CDR3 is TGTGCCAGCACGAGGGGCCGAGGGGTCGAGCAGTACTTC. The encoded protein is CASTRGRGVEQYF. The rearrangement joins TRBV6-1 to TRBJ2-7; D is perhaps TRBD1 or TRBD2 (5 bases each). The CDR3 consists of 13 residues. V was clipped by 7 bases and J by 6 bases, with 16 bases between them. Germline CDR1 is MNHNS and CDR2 is SASEGT.

The J gene is TRBJ1-1, the V gene TRBV3-1, with D unclear. CDR3 size: 12 residues. Germline values: CDR1 LGHDT, CDR2 YNNKEL (reference sequence). The V end was cut by 1 base, the J end by 8 bases, with 8 bases between. The CDR3 DNA reads TGTGCCAGCAGCCAAGCGGAATCGGAAGCTTTCTTT. Amino acid sequence: CASSQAESEAFF.

This clonotype was picked up many times. The CDR3 region has the DNA TGTGCCAGCAGCTTAATGGGGGTATCAGGTGATGAGCAGTTCTTC. It yields the protein CASSLMGVSGDEQFF. The chain carries TRBV11-2 and TRBJ2-1, with D possibly being TRBD1 or TRBD2 (5 bases each). Trimming took off 2 bases at V and 8 bases at J, with 16 bases between the two ends. The CDR3 sequence is 15 residues long. Germline-derived CDR1 and CDR2 are SGHAT and FQNNGV.

This chain joins TRBV27 and TRBJ1-1; TRBD1 might be the D (5 bases). In germline, CDR1 is MNHEY, CDR2 SMNVEV (reference sequence). The CDR3 spans 14 residues. The V and J ends lost 2 bases and 4 bases respectively, with 11 bases between them. The CDR3 nucleotides read TGTGCCAGCAGTTTAGTATCAGGGACCACTGAAGCTTTCTTT. It encodes CASSLVSGTTEAFF.